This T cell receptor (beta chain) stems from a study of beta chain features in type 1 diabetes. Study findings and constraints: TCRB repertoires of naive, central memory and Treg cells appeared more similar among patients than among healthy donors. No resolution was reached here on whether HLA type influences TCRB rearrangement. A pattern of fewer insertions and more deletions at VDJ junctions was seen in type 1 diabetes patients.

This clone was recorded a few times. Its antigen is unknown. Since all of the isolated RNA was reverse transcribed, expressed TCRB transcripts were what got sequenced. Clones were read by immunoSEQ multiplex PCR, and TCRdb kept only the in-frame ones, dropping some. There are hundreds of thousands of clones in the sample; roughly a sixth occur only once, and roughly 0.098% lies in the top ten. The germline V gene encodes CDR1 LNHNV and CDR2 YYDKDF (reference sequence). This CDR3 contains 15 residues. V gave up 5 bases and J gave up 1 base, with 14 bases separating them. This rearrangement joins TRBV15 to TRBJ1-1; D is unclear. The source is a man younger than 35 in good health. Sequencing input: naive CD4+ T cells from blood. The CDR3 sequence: CATSSPFRRNTEAFF. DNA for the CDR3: TGTGCCACCAGCTCTCCCTTTCGACGGAACACTGAAGCTTTCTTT.